The 24 T cell receptor beta chains below were found in one sample sequenced in a study of post-analysis software for immune sequencing data. Study results and limitations: Included in a set of roughly 5 TRBV segments more frequent in patients than controls were TRBV5-6, TRBV5-1 and TRBV20-1.

Antigens for these TCRs are unknown. cDNA libraries of TCR beta carried unique molecular identifiers. TCRdb re-called the PCR reads with MiXCR, one entry per CDR3 protein. The sample lists about 570,000 distinct CDR3 sequences, approximately 31% occurring once. Material for sequencing was blood. These receptors all come from a girl aged 2-17 years with multiple sclerosis.

This clonotype was observed a few times. The chain uses TRBV3-1 and TRBJ2-7; D might be TRBD2 (6 bases). This CDR3 comprises 16 residues. Trimming removed 0 bases from V and 3 bases from J, with 15 bases in between. Germline V CDR1 and CDR2: LGHDT, YNNKEL (reference sequence). The CDR3 coding sequence is TGTGCCAGCAGCCAAGATTACCCGGGACTGAACTACGAGCAGTACTTC. Amino acids: CASSQDYPGLNYEQYF.

The chain joins TRBV28 to TRBJ2-3, with D possibly TRBD2 on 7 matching bases. The CDR3 loop spans 14 amino acids. V gave up 1 base and J gave up 6 bases, with 11 bases separating them. The germline V gene has CDR1 MDHEN and CDR2 SYDVKM. The CDR3 DNA follows: TGTGCCAGCAGTTTATCCCGGGGGGCGGATACGCAGTATTTT. Translated: CASSLSRGADTQYF.

The sample holds a few counts of this clonotype. J is TRBJ2-7 and V is TRBV6-5, with a weak D call TRBD2 (5 bases). V lost 0 bases and J 2 bases, leaving 11 bases between the germline ends. The length of the CDR3 is 15 residues. Germline V lookup: CDR1 MNHEY, CDR2 SVGAGI. The CDR3 spells CASSYSPGLAYEQYF. The CDR3, as DNA: TGTGCCAGCAGTTACTCGCCGGGATTGGCCTACGAGCAGTACTTC.

This rearrangement joins TRBV20-1 to TRBJ2-1; 8 bases match TRBD2. The CDR3 extends over 15 amino acids. V trimming: 0 bases; J trimming: 3 bases; junction bases outside the gene matches: 4. Germline V gene sequence: CDR1 DFQATT, CDR2 SNEGSKA (reference sequence). The CDR3 is CSARDLSGGYNEQFF. CDR3 coding DNA: TGCAGTGCTAGAGATTTGAGCGGGGGCTACAATGAGCAGTTCTTC.

This rearrangement joins TRBV4-1 to TRBJ2-7; 8 positions match TRBD1. The V gene end was trimmed by 0 bases and the J gene end by 4 bases; junction bases not matched to a gene: 20. The CDR3 is 20 amino acids. Germline V gene sequence: CDR1 MGHRA, CDR2 YSYEKL. CDR3 protein: CASSQDRQGSLGRFRYEQYF. The CDR3 DNA reads TGCGCCAGCAGCCAAGATAGACAGGGGAGCCTCGGGCGATTCCGATACGAGCAGTACTTC.

This clonotype was seen ten or more times. This sequence joins TRBV3-1 and TRBJ2-1, with no clear D. Between the trimmed V and J ends, which lost 4 bases and 6 bases, there was a span of 4 bases. CDR1 LGHDT and CDR2 YNNKEL come from the germline V gene (reference sequence). The CDR3 consists of 11 residues. The CDR3 nucleotides read TGTGCCAGCAGCCCCGGCAATGAGCAGTTCTTC. Amino acids: CASSPGNEQFF.

This clonotype occurred a few times. This sequence joins TRBV10-3 and TRBJ2-5; D is possibly TRBD1 (5 bases). CDR3 length equals 13 residues. The germline V gene encodes CDR1 ENHRY and CDR2 SYGVKD. The V and J ends lost 6 bases and 2 bases respectively, with 10 bases between them. This CDR3 reads CAIRRTSQETQYF. The CDR3 nucleotides are TGTGCCATCAGGCGGACATCACAAGAGACCCAGTACTTC.

The CDR3 region is CSASSDSADTQYF. The CDR3 DNA is TGCAGTGCCTCGAGTGATAGCGCAGATACGCAGTATTTT. This chain joins TRBV20-1 and TRBJ2-3, with a weak D call TRBD2 (5 bases). Germline CDR1 reads DFQATT; CDR2 reads SNEGSKA (reference sequence). Between the trimmed V and J ends, which lost 6 bases and 4 bases, there was a span of 14 bases. There are 13 residues in the CDR3.

A few counts support this clonotype. J is TRBJ1-5 and V is TRBV10-3; D gene ambiguous. This CDR3 spans 16 amino acids. Trimming took off 0 bases at V and 2 bases at J, with 11 bases between the two ends. Germline values: CDR1 ENHRY, CDR2 SYGVKD. The CDR3 DNA sequence: TGTGCCATCAGTGAGTCGGCCTCAACCGGCAATCAGCCCCAGCATTTT. It yields the protein CAISESASTGNQPQHF.

The chain links TRBV5-8 to TRBJ2-5; tentatively, D is TRBD2 (7 bases). The CDR3 contains 16 residues. V was clipped by 3 bases and J by 4 bases, with 19 bases between them. Germline V CDR1 and CDR2: SGHTS, YDEGEE. CDR3 in amino acids: CASSSSVRGARETQYF. CDR3 in DNA: TGTGCCAGCAGCTCCTCAGTTCGGGGGGCTAGAGAGACCCAGTACTTC.

The V call is TRBV10-3, the J call TRBJ2-5; 7 bases map to TRBD1. The germline V gene encodes CDR1 ENHRY and CDR2 SYGVKD. The J segment lost 11 bases and the V segment lost 4 bases, leaving 7 bases of the junction unmatched. CDR3 size: 12 residues. The CDR3 bases are TGTGCCATCAGTGTAGGGGGCAATGAGCAGTACTTC. Translating gives CAISVGGNEQYF.

The V call is TRBV12-3 or TRBV12-4, the J call TRBJ2-5, with 11 bases identical to TRBD2. This CDR3 is 17 amino acids long. V shed 0 bases and J 1 base; nucleotides not matched to a gene: 4. CDR3 sequence (DNA): TGTGCCAGCAGTTTAGCTAGCGGGGGGGGAGCCCAAGAGACCCAGTACTTC. Translation: CASSLASGGGAQETQYF.

The chain is built from TRBV4-1 and TRBJ2-2, with a tentative D call TRBD2 (6 bases). This CDR3 contains 17 residues. With 0 bases removed from V and 3 bases from J, the gap between germline ends came to 14 bases. From germline, CDR1 is MGHRA and CDR2 YSYEKL. CDR3 in amino acids: CASSQEEGSGYTGELFF. The CDR3 coding sequence is TGCGCCAGCAGCCAAGAGGAGGGCTCAGGGTACACCGGGGAGCTGTTTTTT.

This clonotype was seen only a few times. This rearrangement joins TRBV6-5 to TRBJ2-6, with D unresolved. V was trimmed by 5 bases and J by 2 bases, leaving 10 bases between them. CDR1 and CDR2 from the germline V gene are MNHEY and SVGAGI. The CDR3 length is 15 residues. CDR3 sequence reads: CASSVLTAGANVLTF. Here the CDR3 DNA reads TGTGCCAGCAGTGTCCTGACGGCTGGGGCCAACGTCCTGACTTTC.

A few counts support this clonotype. This chain links TRBV24-1 with TRBJ2-5; D remains unclear. The CDR3 loop spans 12 amino acids. Deletions cut 6 bases from V and 4 bases from J, with 8 bases between. Germline CDR1 and CDR2: KGHDR and SFDVKD. The CDR3 DNA is TGTGCCACCAGTCCTATGGGAGAGACCCAGTACTTC. This encodes CATSPMGETQYF.

The J gene is TRBJ1-2, the V gene TRBV4-1, with D maybe TRBD1 (5 bases). This CDR3 spans 14 amino acids. V dropped 6 bases and J dropped 4 bases, with 15 bases sitting between them. The germline V gene has CDR1 MGHRA and CDR2 YSYEKL. The CDR3, as DNA: TGCGCCAGCAGTACCAACAGGCAAACCTATGGCTACACCTTC. It is translated as CASSTNRQTYGYTF.

There are a few counts of this clonotype. The chain uses TRBV7-9 and TRBJ2-7; 7 bases line up with TRBD1. The CDR3 covers 14 residues. V was clipped by 1 base and J by 6 bases; unmatched bases: 6. The germline V gene has CDR1 SEHNR and CDR2 FQNEAQ (reference sequence). CDR3 nucleotide sequence: TGTGCCAGCAGCTTAGGGGACAGAGCGTTCGAGCAGTACTTC. Its translation is CASSLGDRAFEQYF.

The chain uses TRBV20-1 and TRBJ2-3, with 9 bases that match TRBD2. In germline, CDR1 is DFQATT, CDR2 SNEGSKA (reference sequence). The CDR3 length is 21 residues. V lost 0 bases to trimming and J lost 0 bases; unmatched junction nucleotides: 19. CDR3 in amino acids: CSARERAGGLLVLSSTDTQYF. The CDR3 DNA is TGCAGTGCTAGAGAAAGAGCGGGGGGACTACTTGTATTGTCTAGCACAGATACGCAGTATTTT.

The chain has TRBV6-1 and TRBJ2-7, with a possible D match to TRBD2 (5 bases). Germline V lookup: CDR1 MNHNS, CDR2 SASEGT. V was trimmed by 4 bases and J by 2 bases, leaving 12 bases between them. This CDR3 region has 14 residues. The CDR3 nucleotides read TGTGCCAGCAGTGTTTCACCCGGGGCCTACGAGCAGTACTTC. Its protein product is CASSVSPGAYEQYF.

The genes are TRBV19 and TRBJ2-1; weak D call: TRBD1 (6 bases). Germline lookup yields CDR1 LNHDA and CDR2 SQIVND (reference sequence). The CDR3 contains 13 residues. The V end was cut by 4 bases, the J end by 6 bases, with 10 bases between. The DNA of the CDR3 is TGTGCCAGTAGTACCCGGACAGTCAATGAGCAGTTCTTC. Residues: CASSTRTVNEQFF.

This clonotype has a handful of counts. The V call is TRBV29-1, the J call TRBJ1-2; tentatively, D is TRBD1 (6 bases). V dropped 3 bases and J dropped 6 bases, with 17 bases sitting between them. Germline-derived CDR1 and CDR2 are SQVTM and ANQGSEA. The CDR3 sequence is 14 residues long. CDR3 loop: CSVDARGGGDGYTF. Here the CDR3 DNA reads TGCAGCGTTGATGCTCGGGGGGGCGGCGATGGCTACACCTTC. The full variable domain, with the rest looked up from reference TRBV29-1 and TRBJ1-2, is SAVISQKPSRDICQRGTSLTIQCQVDSQVTMMFWYRQQPGQSLTLIATANQGSEATYESGFVIDKFPISRPNLTFSTLTVSNMSPEDSSIYLCSVDARGGGDGYTFGSGTRLTVV.

The V and J genes are TRBV5-1 and TRBJ1-4; possible D gene TRBD1, 6 bases. The CDR3 length is 14 residues. The germline gives CDR1 SGHRS, CDR2 YFSETQ. V lost 1 base, J lost 8 bases, and 12 bases lay in between. The CDR3 loop reads CASSLSWDKEKLFF. CDR3 DNA: TGCGCCAGCAGCTTGTCGTGGGACAAGGAAAAACTGTTTTTT.

The V and J genes are TRBV7-9 and TRBJ2-3; D is unresolved. Germline V gene data show CDR1 as SEHNR and CDR2 as FQNEAQ (reference sequence). Trimming stripped 5 bases from V and 3 bases from J, with 9 bases between. The CDR3 is 13 residues long. Written as DNA, the CDR3 is TGTGCCAGCAGCCCGGACGTGACAGATACGCAGTATTTT. This encodes CASSPDVTDTQYF.

This clonotype was observed a handful of times. The rearrangement uses TRBV29-1 and TRBJ2-7, with D perhaps TRBD1 (5 bases). This CDR3 region has 14 residues. With 4 bases removed from V and 4 bases from J, the gap between germline ends came to 17 bases. Germline V lookup: CDR1 SQVTM, CDR2 ANQGSEA. The CDR3 region has the DNA TGCAGCGTTGTTATCGCAGGGATTGGATACGAGCAGTACTTC. Protein: CSVVIAGIGYEQYF.